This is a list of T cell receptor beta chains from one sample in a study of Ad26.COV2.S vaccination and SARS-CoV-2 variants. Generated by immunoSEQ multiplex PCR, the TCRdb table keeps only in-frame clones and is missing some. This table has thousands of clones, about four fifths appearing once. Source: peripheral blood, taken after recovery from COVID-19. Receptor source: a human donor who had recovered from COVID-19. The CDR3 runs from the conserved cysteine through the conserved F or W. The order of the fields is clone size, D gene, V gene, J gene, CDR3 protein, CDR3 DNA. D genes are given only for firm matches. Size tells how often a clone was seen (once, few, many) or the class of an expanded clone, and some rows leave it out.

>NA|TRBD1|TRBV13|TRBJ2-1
CASSPKWDRGNEQFF
TGTGCCAGCAGCCCGAAGTGGGACAGGGGGAATGAGCAGTTCTTC
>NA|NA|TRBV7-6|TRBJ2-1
CASSLADSNNEQFF
TGTGCCAGCAGCTTAGCTGACAGTAACAATGAGCAGTTCTTC
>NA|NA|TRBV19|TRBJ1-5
CASKSGDGGANQPQHF
TGTGCCAGTAAATCGGGGGACGGGGGGGCTAATCAGCCCCAGCATTTT
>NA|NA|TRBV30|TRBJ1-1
CAWAGNLNTEAFF
TGTGCCTGGGCAGGGAACTTGAACACTGAAGCTTTCTTT
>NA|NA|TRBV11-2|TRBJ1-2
CASSTLQGSYGYTF
TGTGCCAGCAGCACCTTACAGGGATCCTATGGCTACACCTTC
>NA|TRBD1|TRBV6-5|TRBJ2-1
CASTGTGDYNEQFF
TGTGCCAGCACCGGGACAGGAGATTACAATGAGCAGTTCTTC
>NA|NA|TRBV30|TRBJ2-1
CAWSPSGVGEQFF
TGTGCCTGGAGTCCGTCCGGGGTTGGAGAGCAGTTCTTC
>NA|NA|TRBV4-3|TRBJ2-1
CASSQDFGSNEQFF
TGCGCCAGCAGCCAAGATTTCGGCTCCAATGAGCAGTTCTTC
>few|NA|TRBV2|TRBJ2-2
CASSAEGYELFF
TGTGCCAGCAGTGCGGAGGGATACGAGCTGTTTTTT
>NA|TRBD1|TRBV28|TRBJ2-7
CASSRTGGGLGEQYF
TGTGCCAGCAGTCGGACAGGGGGTGGCTTAGGGGAGCAGTACTTC
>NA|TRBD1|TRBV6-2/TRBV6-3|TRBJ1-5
CASTPSGGQGGNQPQHF
TGTGCCAGCACCCCCTCTGGGGGACAGGGAGGCAATCAGCCCCAGCATTTT
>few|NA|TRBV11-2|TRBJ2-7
CASSLGPGKAYEQYF
TGTGCCAGCAGCTTAGGTCCCGGGAAGGCCTACGAGCAGTACTTC
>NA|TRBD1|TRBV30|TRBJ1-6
CAWSVGQKNSPLHF
TGTGCCTGGAGTGTGGGACAGAAAAATTCACCCCTCCACTTT
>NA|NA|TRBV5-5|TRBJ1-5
CASSLTGTSVGNQPQHF
TGTGCCAGCAGCTTGACCGGGACCTCGGTGGGCAATCAGCCCCAGCATTTT
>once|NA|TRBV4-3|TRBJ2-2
CASSQVLFLEVGTGELFF
TGCGCCAGCAGCCAAGTGCTATTCTTAGAGGTGGGCACCGGGGAGCTGTTTTTT
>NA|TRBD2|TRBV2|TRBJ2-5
CASSEVGEGETQYF
TGTGCCAGCAGTGAAGTAGGGGAGGGGGAGACCCAGTACTTC
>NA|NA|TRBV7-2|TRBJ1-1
CASSQDWDHQAFF
TGTGCCAGCAGCCAGGACTGGGACCACCAAGCTTTCTTT
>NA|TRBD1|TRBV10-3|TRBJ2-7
CAISEPGQGRSYEQYF
TGTGCCATCAGTGAGCCCGGACAGGGGCGTTCCTACGAGCAGTACTTC
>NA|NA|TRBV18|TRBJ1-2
CASSLRAPGSYGYTF
TGTGCCAGCTCACTCCGGGCCCCTGGGAGCTATGGCTACACCTTC
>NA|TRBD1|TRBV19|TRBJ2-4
CASRTTGQVKNIQYF
TGTGCCAGTAGAACCACCGGACAGGTCAAAAACATTCAGTACTTC
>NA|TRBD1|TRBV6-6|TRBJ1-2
CASSHAGTGPARYGYTF
TGTGCCAGCAGTCACGCCGGGACAGGCCCAGCGAGGTATGGCTACACCTTC
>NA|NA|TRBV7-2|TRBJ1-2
CASSKGARYYGYTF
TGTGCCAGCAGCAAAGGAGCCCGGTACTATGGCTACACCTTC
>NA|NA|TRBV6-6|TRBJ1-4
CASSYPPGPQAGMFF
TGTGCCAGCAGTTACCCCCCTGGACCCCAGGCGGGAATGTTTTTT
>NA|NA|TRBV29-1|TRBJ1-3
CSVEELSGNTIYF
TGCAGCGTTGAAGAGCTCTCTGGAAACACCATATATTTT
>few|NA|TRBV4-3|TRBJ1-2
CASSQEVSLGDGYTF
TGCGCCAGCAGCCAAGAAGTGTCTTTGGGGGACGGCTACACCTTC
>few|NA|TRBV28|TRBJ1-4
CASSTTNEKLFF
TGTGCCAGCAGTACCACTAATGAAAAACTGTTTTTT
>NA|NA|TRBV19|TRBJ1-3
CASNQIRDRLAGNTIYF
TGTGCCAGTAATCAGATCCGGGACCGCCTGGCTGGAAACACCATATATTTT
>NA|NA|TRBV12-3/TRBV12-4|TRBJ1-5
CASRLENQPQHF
TGTGCCAGCAGGCTTGAGAATCAGCCCCAGCATTTT
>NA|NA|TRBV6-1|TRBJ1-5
CASSEAGPLQPQHF
TGTGCCAGCAGTGAAGCTGGACCCCTACAGCCCCAGCATTTT
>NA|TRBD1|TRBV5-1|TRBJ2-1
CASTRGGETSYNEQFF
TGCGCCAGCACCCGAGGGGGCGAGACCTCCTACAATGAGCAGTTCTTC
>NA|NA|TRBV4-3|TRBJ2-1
CASSQDRGEDEQFF
TGCGCCAGCAGCCAAGATAGAGGGGAAGATGAGCAGTTCTTC
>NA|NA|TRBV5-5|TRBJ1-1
CASSLRGGAGSTEAFF
TGTGCCAGCAGCTTGCGGGGGGGCGCGGGGAGCACTGAAGCTTTCTTT
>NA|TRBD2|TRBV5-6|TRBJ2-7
CASSARLAGRNEQYF
TGTGCCAGCAGCGCTAGACTAGCGGGGAGGAACGAGCAGTACTTC
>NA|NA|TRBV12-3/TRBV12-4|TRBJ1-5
CASSLAGPQHF
TGTGCCAGCAGTTTAGCAGGGCCCCAGCATTTT
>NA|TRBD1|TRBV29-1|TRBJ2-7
CSVVAGGTYEQYF
TGCAGCGTTGTGGCAGGGGGAACCTACGAGCAGTACTTC
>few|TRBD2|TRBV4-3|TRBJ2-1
CASSQDTSGISYNEQFF
TGCGCCAGCAGCCAAGACACTAGCGGGATTTCCTACAATGAGCAGTTCTTC
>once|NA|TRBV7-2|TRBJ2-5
CASSYNREETQYF
TGTGCCAGCAGCTATAACAGAGAAGAGACCCAGTACTTC
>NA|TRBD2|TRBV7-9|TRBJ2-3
CASSPTSGITRVPDTQYF
TGTGCCAGCAGCCCAACTAGCGGGATCACCCGGGTCCCAGATACGCAGTATTTT
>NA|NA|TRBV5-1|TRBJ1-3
CASRQGRDTIYF
TGCGCCAGCAGGCAGGGGAGAGACACCATATATTTT
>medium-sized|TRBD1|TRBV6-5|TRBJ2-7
CASTLGQGLGEQYF
TGTGCCAGCACTCTAGGACAGGGACTTGGGGAGCAGTACTTC
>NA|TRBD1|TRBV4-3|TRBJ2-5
CASSQSTGEETQYF
TGCGCCAGCAGCCAATCCACAGGGGAAGAGACCCAGTACTTC
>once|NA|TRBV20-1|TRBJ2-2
CSASDFMRGQNTGELFF
TGCAGTGCTAGTGATTTTATGAGGGGTCAGAACACCGGGGAGCTGTTTTTT
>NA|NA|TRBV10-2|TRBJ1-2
CASSESGGGDGYTF
TGCGCCAGCAGTGAATCAGGTGGGGGCGATGGCTACACCTTC
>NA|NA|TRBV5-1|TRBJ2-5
CASSARTDQETQYF
TGCGCCAGCAGCGCCCGGACGGATCAAGAGACCCAGTACTTC
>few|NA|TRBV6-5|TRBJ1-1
CASSLARGSNTEAFF
TGTGCCAGCAGTCTGGCCCGGGGGTCGAACACTGAAGCTTTCTTT
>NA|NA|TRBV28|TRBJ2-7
CASSQTRVNYEQYF
TGTGCCAGCAGTCAGACTAGAGTTAACTACGAGCAGTACTTC